These 28 T cell receptor beta chains share one sample of origin, sequenced in a study of CD8 T cells in ankylosing spondylitis. General study findings and limits: Ankylosing spondylitis blood seemed to carry a telltale TCR beta motif made of under ten highly homologous variants.

These receptors' targets are unknown. TCRdb independently ran MiXCR on the 5' RACE reads; one entry per CDR3 protein. This table holds about 700,000 distinct CDR3 sequences, about 20% found once. What was sequenced was blood, either unsorted or a sorted T cell fraction (not recorded which). The receptor source for this set is a male donor with ankylosing spondylitis.

There are a few counts of this clonotype. The J gene is TRBJ2-3, the V gene TRBV24-1; D unclear. The CDR3 consists of 15 residues. Trimming pared 0 bases from V and 0 bases from J, leaving 6 bases between. Germline V gene lookup returns CDR1 KGHDR and CDR2 SFDVKD. The CDR3 nucleotides read TGTGCCACCAGTGATTTGAGCCTCAGCACAGATACGCAGTATTTT. Protein product: CATSDLSLSTDTQYF.

The gene calls are TRBV12-3 or TRBV12-4 and TRBJ2-3; D is tentatively TRBD1 or TRBD2 (5 bases each). The CDR3 runs to 13 residues. V dropped 10 bases and J dropped 4 bases, with 15 bases sitting between them. The CDR3 DNA reads TGTGCCACCACTAGGGGAACCCCAGATACGCAGTATTTT. Translating it yields CATTRGTPDTQYF.

The chain uses TRBV10-3 and TRBJ2-2; TRBD1 matches 7 bases. CDR3 size: 15 residues. Germline V CDR1 and CDR2: ENHRY, SYGVKD. V gave up 6 bases and J gave up 3 bases; unmatched junction bases: 7. The CDR3 loop reads CAIRPGQTYTGELFF. Here the CDR3 DNA reads TGTGCCATCAGGCCGGGACAGACCTACACCGGGGAGCTGTTTTTT.

The CDR3 sequence: CASSLDILQGGGYTF. The CDR3, as DNA: TGCGCCAGCAGCTTAGACATACTCCAAGGGGGCGGCTACACCTTC. This chain links TRBV5-1 with TRBJ1-2, with TRBD1 identical over 7 bases. The CDR3 length is 15 residues. V was pared by 2 bases and J by 8 bases, with 12 bases of the junction left unmatched. Germline-derived CDR1 and CDR2 are SGHRS and YFSETQ.

The J gene is TRBJ1-2, the V gene TRBV30; 8 positions match TRBD1. The CDR3 consists of 15 residues. Per germline, CDR1 GTSNPN and CDR2 SVGIG (reference sequence). With V trimmed by 0 bases and J by 8 bases, 11 bases remained unmatched. Written as DNA, the CDR3 is TGTGCCTGGAGTGTACTCGCAGGGGGCGGAGTGGGCTACACCTTC. This translates into CAWSVLAGGGVGYTF.

In its sample, this clonotype was seen a few times. The J gene is TRBJ1-5, the V gene TRBV6-5; no firm D call. From germline, CDR1 is MNHEY and CDR2 SVGAGI. The CDR3 spans 12 residues. The V end lost 4 bases, the J end lost 9 bases, and 10 bases lay between the germline ends. CDR3 nucleotide sequence: TGTGCCAGCAGTTCTCCGACGGGGCCCCAGCATTTT. Translated, it gives CASSSPTGPQHF.

This clonotype appeared a few times. J is TRBJ2-7 and V is TRBV6-2 or TRBV6-3, with D possibly being TRBD1 (6 bases). Germline CDR1 and CDR2: MNHEY and SVGEGT. This CDR3 has 14 residues. Trimming shortened V by 6 bases and J by 3 bases, and 15 bases separated the two germline ends. CDR3 protein: CASSQGGWGYEQYF. The DNA of the CDR3 is TGTGCCAGCAGCCAAGGGGGATGGGGCTACGAGCAGTACTTC.

In this sample, this clonotype turned up a few times. The V and J genes are TRBV4-2 and TRBJ2-1; D is unresolved. Trimming pared 1 base from V and 2 bases from J, leaving 9 bases between. Germline values: CDR1 LGHNA, CDR2 YNFKEQ. The CDR3 runs to 15 residues. The CDR3 here is CASSQGRETYNEQFF. The CDR3 DNA reads TGTGCCAGCAGCCAAGGTCGTGAAACCTACAATGAGCAGTTCTTC.

This clonotype occurred a few times. This rearrangement joins TRBV10-3 to TRBJ2-7; 7 bases match TRBD2. The V gene's germline CDR1 is ENHRY and CDR2 SYGVKD. Trimming removed 2 bases from V and 1 base from J; junction bases left unmatched: 5. This CDR3 is 15 amino acids long. This chain's CDR3 is CAISEGSGASYEQYF. The CDR3 DNA reads as TGTGCCATCAGTGAGGGGAGCGGGGCTTCCTACGAGCAGTACTTC.

The chain recombines TRBV12-3 or TRBV12-4 with TRBJ2-7; D tentatively reads TRBD1 or TRBD2 (5 bases each). V was clipped by 0 bases and J by 7 bases, with 10 bases between them. This CDR3 has 13 amino acids. The CDR3 bases are TGTGCCAGCAGTTTAGCCCGGGACGGGGAGCAGTACTTC. This sequence encodes CASSLARDGEQYF.

The rearrangement joins TRBV28 to TRBJ2-5; no clear D. The CDR3 is made up of 14 amino acids. Deletions cut 1 base from V and 2 bases from J, with 8 bases between. Per germline, CDR1 MDHEN and CDR2 SYDVKM. The DNA of the CDR3 is TGTGCCAGCAGTTTATCGGCAGTTCAAGAGACCCAGTACTTC. It encodes CASSLSAVQETQYF.

In this sample, this clonotype turned up a few times. The chain employs TRBV9 and TRBJ2-3; TRBD2 might be the D (5 bases). Trimming took off 3 bases at V and 6 bases at J, with 11 bases between the two ends. In germline, CDR1 is SGDLS, CDR2 YYNGEE. The CDR3 has 13 amino acids. CDR3 coding DNA: TGTGCCAGCAGCGGTGGGGAGTGGGATACGCAGTATTTT. It translates to CASSGGEWDTQYF.

The gene calls are TRBV4-1 and TRBJ2-3, with a tentative D call TRBD2 (6 bases). Germline loops: CDR1 MGHRA, CDR2 YSYEKL. The germline V and J ends were trimmed by 1 base and 2 bases, with 16 bases remaining between them. This CDR3 has 17 amino acids. As DNA, the CDR3 is TGCGCCAGCAGCCAAGGAGAGGGACGGAGGGACACAGATACGCAGTATTTT. Amino acids: CASSQGEGRRDTDTQYF.

This clonotype was recorded a few times. The J gene is TRBJ2-2, the V gene TRBV5-1, with D tentatively TRBD1 or TRBD2 (5 bases each). Germline V lookup: CDR1 SGHRS, CDR2 YFSETQ. The CDR3 contains 12 residues. V dropped 4 bases and J dropped 9 bases, with 10 bases sitting between them. The CDR3, as DNA: TGCGCCAGCAGCGACAGCGGCCGGGAGCTGTTTTTT. It is translated as CASSDSGRELFF.

V usage is TRBV21-1 and J usage is TRBJ2-2. TRBV21-1 is a listed pseudogene. CDR3 length equals 13 residues. This CDR3 reads CATYTYNTGELFF. DNA for the CDR3: TGTGCCACCTACACGTATAACACCGGGGAGCTGTTTTTT.

The J gene is TRBJ1-3, the V gene TRBV12-3 or TRBV12-4, with D possibly being TRBD1 (6 bases). The CDR3 is 15 amino acids. The V and J ends lost 3 bases and 1 base respectively, with 10 bases between them. The CDR3 DNA is TGTGCCAGCAGTTTCTACAGGGATTCTGGAAACACCATATATTTT. It translates to CASSFYRDSGNTIYF.

The CDR3: CAISDTSGSLYNEQFF. The CDR3 region has the DNA TGTGCCATCAGTGATACTAGCGGGAGCCTTTACAATGAGCAGTTCTTC. The chain links TRBV10-3 to TRBJ2-1; 11 positions agree with TRBD2. The CDR3 runs 16 residues. V shed 3 bases and J 4 bases; nucleotides not matched to a gene: 5. CDR1 and CDR2 (germline): ENHRY, SYGVKD.

The sample holds a few counts of this clonotype. The rearrangement joins TRBV3-1 to TRBJ2-2; D may be TRBD2 (5 bases). CDR1 and CDR2 from the germline V gene are LGHDT and YNNKEL (reference sequence). Trimming took 4 bases from V and 3 from J, leaving 9 bases between them. This CDR3 is 14 amino acids long. CDR3 in DNA: TGTGCCAGCAGCCCCAGCGGCGACACCGGGGAGCTGTTTTTT. Protein product: CASSPSGDTGELFF.

CDR3 region: CASSMGPGGAGNTIYF. CDR3 bases: TGTGCCAGCAGCATGGGCCCTGGGGGAGCTGGAAACACCATATATTTT. The J gene is TRBJ1-3, the V gene TRBV11-3, with D perhaps TRBD1 (5 bases). Germline CDR1 and CDR2: SGHNT and YENEEA. Between the trimmed V and J ends, which lost 5 bases and 2 bases, there was a span of 16 bases. The CDR3 loop spans 16 amino acids.

This clonotype was recorded a few times. J is TRBJ1-6 and V is TRBV2, with D perhaps matching TRBD1 (5 bases). This CDR3 is 14 amino acids long. V lost 6 bases, J lost 5 bases, and 11 bases lay in between. CDR1 is SNHLY, CDR2 FYNNEI, per germline. CDR3 amino acids: CASRTDRDNSPLHF. DNA of the CDR3: TGTGCCAGCAGGACAGACAGAGATAATTCACCCCTCCACTTT.

This clonotype was found a few times. The chain employs TRBV7-3 and TRBJ2-6, with TRBD2 identical over 7 bases. The CDR3 has 17 amino acids. The germline CDR1 and CDR2 sequences are SGHTA and FQGTGA. Losses at the gene ends were 0 bases for V and 0 bases for J; bases not matched to a gene: 2. The CDR3 DNA reads TGTGCCAGCAGCTTAACAGGGACTACCTCTGGGGCCAACGTCCTGACTTTC. Its protein is CASSLTGTTSGANVLTF.

Many counts were recorded for this clonotype. V usage is TRBV12-3 or TRBV12-4 and J usage is TRBJ1-5; 10 positions agree with TRBD1. The CDR3 has 14 amino acids. The V gene end was trimmed by 5 bases and the J gene end by 6 bases; junction bases not matched to a gene: 4. CDR3 loop: CASSRTGGSQPQHF. CDR3 coding DNA: TGTGCCAGCAGTCGGACAGGGGGTAGTCAGCCCCAGCATTTT.

This clonotype was observed many times. The chain combines TRBV5-1 with TRBJ2-2; 9 nucleotides line up with TRBD1. Germline lookup yields CDR1 SGHRS and CDR2 YFSETQ. The V segment lost 8 bases and the J segment 5 bases; nucleotides outside the gene matches: 7. This CDR3 region has 14 residues. The CDR3 DNA follows: TGCGCCAGTACCGGGACAGGGAAAACCGGGGAGCTGTTTTTT. It yields the protein CASTGTGKTGELFF.

There are many counts of this clonotype. The gene calls are TRBV10-3 and TRBJ1-1; tentatively, D is TRBD1 (6 bases). There are 13 residues in the CDR3. CDR1 and CDR2 (germline): ENHRY, SYGVKD. V lost 4 bases to trimming and J lost 3 bases, with 9 bases between them. The chain's CDR3 is CAISVGGHTEAFF. The CDR3 nucleotides read TGTGCCATCAGTGTGGGGGGGCACACTGAAGCTTTCTTT.

In its sample, this clonotype was seen a few times. The V and J genes are TRBV9 and TRBJ2-5, with D perhaps matching TRBD1 (6 bases). Germline loops: CDR1 SGDLS, CDR2 YYNGEE. The V gene lost 0 bases and the J gene lost 7 bases, with 19 bases spanning the gap. The CDR3 spans 16 residues. The CDR3 nucleotides are TGTGCCAGCAGCGTAGGGGGGCCGAATCGCCGCGGGACCCAGTACTTC. This encodes CASSVGGPNRRGTQYF. The entire variable domain, with the rest obtained from reference TRBV9 and TRBJ2-5, is as follows: DSGVTQTPKHLITATGQRVTLRCSPRSGDLSVYWYQQSLDQGLQFLIQYYNGEERAKGNILERFSAQQFPDLHSELNLSSLELGDSALYFCASSVGGPNRRGTQYFGPGTRLLVL.

This clonotype turned up a few times. The chain's CDR3 is CSAPPSGGANEQFF. The CDR3, as DNA: TGCAGTGCTCCCCCTAGCGGTGGGGCCAATGAGCAGTTCTTC. The chain links TRBV20-1 to TRBJ2-1, with 7 bases identical to TRBD2. The CDR3 consists of 14 residues. With V trimmed by 5 bases and J by 6 bases, 10 bases remained unmatched. Germline lookup yields CDR1 DFQATT and CDR2 SNEGSKA (reference sequence).

Here the CDR3 reads CSARDFRTANYGYTF. CDR3 nucleotide sequence: TGCAGTGCTAGAGACTTTCGGACAGCTAACTATGGCTACACCTTC. This sequence joins TRBV20-1 and TRBJ1-2, with D possibly TRBD1 on 6 matching bases. Germline V gene data show CDR1 as DFQATT and CDR2 as SNEGSKA (reference sequence). The length of the CDR3 is 15 residues. Trimming took off 0 bases at V and 0 bases at J, with 11 bases between the two ends.

V gene TRBV2 combines with J gene TRBJ2-1; TRBD1 or TRBD2 may be the D gene (5 bases each). The germline CDR1 and CDR2 sequences are SNHLY and FYNNEI. The CDR3 extends over 14 amino acids. With 8 bases removed from V and 3 bases from J, the gap between germline ends came to 14 bases. CDR3 nucleotide sequence: TGTGCCAGCGACCGGGACCCCATCTACAATGAGCAGTTCTTC. Its translation: CASDRDPIYNEQFF.